This T cell receptor (beta chain) was profiled in a study of control samples from healthy donors and cancer patients. Germline values: CDR1 MNHEY, CDR2 SVGEGT. There are 14 residues in the CDR3. The germline V and J ends were trimmed by 6 bases and 8 bases, with 14 bases remaining between them. Sequenced by immunoSEQ multiplex PCR; TCRdb stores in-frame clones only, minus some. Of about 40,000 clones in the sample, 92% were seen once. This receptor was taken from a woman in her 50s in good health. Specimen: blood. The V and J genes are TRBV6-2 or TRBV6-3 and TRBJ1-6, with a possible D match to TRBD1 (5 bases). The CDR3 nucleotides read TGTGCCAGCAGCTTCCAGGGCCGAGATTCACCCCTCCACTTT. It encodes CASSFQGRDSPLHF.